Below are 27 T cell receptor beta chains sequenced from a single sample in a study of T cell responses to AZD1222 COVID-19 vaccine. The assay was immunoSEQ multiplex PCR, and TCRdb's table has in-frame clones only and misses some. The repertoire holds 93,000 or so clones, with roughly 91% as singletons. The sequencing used peripheral blood, collected on day 0 of AZD1222 vaccination. These receptors came from an adult in good health.

In its sample, this clone was seen once. V usage is TRBV5-5 and J usage is TRBJ1-2; TRBD1 aligns across 8 bases. The CDR3 contains 14 residues. V shed 5 bases, J shed 8 bases, and the junction held 11 bases outside the gene matches. Per the germline V gene, CDR1 is SGHKS and CDR2 is YYEKEE (reference sequence). CDR3 in DNA: TGTGCCAGCAGTCGAAACCCCGGACAGGGAGGCTACACCTTC. Amino acid sequence: CASSRNPGQGGYTF.

The chain has TRBV4-3 and TRBJ2-2; D is ambiguous. Trimming took 0 bases from V and 3 from J, leaving 5 bases between them. Germline values: CDR1 LGHNA, CDR2 YSLEER. This CDR3 is 14 amino acids long. The CDR3 spells CASSQEPDTGELFF. The CDR3 DNA is TGCGCCAGCAGCCAAGAGCCGGACACCGGGGAGCTGTTTTTT.

The chain uses TRBV7-9 and TRBJ2-7; D is perhaps TRBD2 (5 bases). Germline CDR1 is SEHNR and CDR2 is FQNEAQ (reference sequence). V was clipped by 4 bases and J by 7 bases, with 11 bases between them. The CDR3 has 12 amino acids. CDR3 residues: CASSSDAGEQYF. CDR3 sequence (DNA): TGTGCCAGCAGCTCGGACGCGGGTGAGCAGTACTTC.

CDR3 protein: CASSITGTSGNTIYF. In nucleotides, the CDR3 is TGTGCCAGTAGTATAACAGGAACCTCTGGAAACACCATATATTTT. The J gene is TRBJ1-3, the V gene TRBV19, with D perhaps matching TRBD1 (5 bases). Germline CDR1 is LNHDA and CDR2 is SQIVND (reference sequence). V lost 2 bases and J 0 bases, leaving 8 bases between the germline ends. The CDR3 is made up of 15 amino acids.

The chain couples TRBV18 to TRBJ1-2, with TRBD1 matching 12 bases. The germline gives CDR1 KGHSH, CDR2 LQKENI. The CDR3 runs 15 residues. V lost 2 bases, J lost 8 bases, and 6 bases stayed unmatched. The CDR3 here is CASSPGTGGWYGYTF. The CDR3 DNA reads TGTGCCAGCTCACCAGGGACAGGGGGCTGGTACGGCTACACCTTC. The variable domain in full, with the rest retrieved from reference TRBV18 and TRBJ1-2, is NAGVMQNPRHLVRRRGQEARLRCSPMKGHSHVYWYRQLPEEGLKFMVYLQKENIIDESGMPKERFSAEFPKEGPSILRIQQVVRGDSAAYFCASSPGTGGWYGYTFGSGTRLTVV.

This clone was seen more than once but under ten times. The chain has TRBV30 and TRBJ2-7, with D tentatively TRBD2 (6 bases). V lost 7 bases and J lost 2, with 12 bases in between. CDR3 length equals 12 residues. Germline V lookup: CDR1 GTSNPN, CDR2 SVGIG (reference sequence). The CDR3 DNA sequence: TGTGCCTCCGGGACGGGAGCCTACGAGCAGTACTTC. Protein: CASGTGAYEQYF.

The chain is built from TRBV5-8 and TRBJ1-2, with a tentative D call TRBD1 (6 bases). Germline CDR1 SGHTS, CDR2 YDEGEE. This CDR3 comprises 16 residues. Deletions cut 4 bases from V and 5 bases from J, with 21 bases between. CDR3 coding DNA: TGTGCCAGCAGCCAGGGGACGGGCGGAGCTGGTTATGGCTACACCTTC. It codes for CASSQGTGGAGYGYTF. The full variable domain, completed using reference TRBV5-8 and TRBJ1-2, is EAGVTQSPTHLIKTRGQQATLRCSPISGHTSVYWYQQALGLGLQFLLWYDEGEERNRGNFPPRFSGRQFPNYSSELNVNALELEDSALYLCASSQGTGGAGYGYTFGSGTRLTVV.

The V and J genes are TRBV6-5 and TRBJ1-2, with D maybe TRBD1 (5 bases). Germline V gene sequence: CDR1 MNHEY, CDR2 SVGAGI. The germline V and J ends were trimmed by 7 bases and 7 bases, with 13 bases remaining between them. This CDR3 is 12 amino acids long. CDR3 protein: CASKKSGAGYTF. CDR3 in DNA: TGTGCCAGCAAGAAATCCGGGGCTGGCTACACCTTC.

The rearrangement links TRBV7-9 to TRBJ1-4, with 8 bases fitting TRBD1. The germline CDR1 and CDR2 sequences are SEHNR and FQNEAQ (reference sequence). V lost 5 bases and J lost 6; bases outside the gene matches: 5. This CDR3 contains 14 residues. The CDR3 region has the DNA TGTGCCAGCAGCCGGGACAGGCCAGATGAAAAACTGTTTTTT. It codes for CASSRDRPDEKLFF.

The CDR3 spells CASSVQGGNTEAFF. The CDR3 DNA is TGTGCCAGCAGTGTACAGGGAGGGAACACTGAAGCTTTCTTT. V gene TRBV2 combines with J gene TRBJ1-1; perhaps TRBD1 as D (6 bases). Germline V CDR1 and CDR2: SNHLY, FYNNEI. The CDR3 is 14 amino acids. Trimming removed 4 bases from V and 1 base from J, with 10 bases in between.

V usage is TRBV9 and J usage is TRBJ2-1; perhaps TRBD2 as D (6 bases). Deletions cut 0 bases from V and 2 bases from J, with 12 bases between. In germline, CDR1 is SGDLS, CDR2 YYNGEE. The CDR3 consists of 16 residues. The CDR3 DNA sequence: TGTGCCAGCAGCGTAGCTATGGAGGGGACCTACAATGAGCAGTTCTTC. It encodes CASSVAMEGTYNEQFF.

The chain joins TRBV5-1 to TRBJ2-1; 11 bases map to TRBD2. The V segment lost 0 bases and the J segment 8 bases; nucleotides outside the gene matches: 4. This CDR3 is 15 amino acids long. CDR1 is SGHRS and CDR2 is YFSETQ in the germline V gene. The DNA for the CDR3 is TGCGCCAGCAGCTTGGTAGCGGGGGGGCCCGATGAGCAGTTCTTC. This sequence encodes CASSLVAGGPDEQFF.

The chain is built from TRBV4-2 and TRBJ2-1; 7 nucleotides match TRBD1. The germline V gene has CDR1 LGHNA and CDR2 YNFKEQ. V was pared by 1 base and J by 6 bases, with 9 bases of the junction left unmatched. This CDR3 has 16 amino acids. The CDR3 bases are TGTGCCAGCAGCCAAGTGAGACAGGGAGTGGGCAATGAGCAGTTCTTC. Translating gives CASSQVRQGVGNEQFF.

The gene calls are TRBV6-5 and TRBJ1-5; D unresolved. Germline CDR1 MNHEY, CDR2 SVGAGI. The CDR3 is 14 residues long. Trimming pared 4 bases from V and 2 bases from J, leaving 9 bases between. Written as DNA, the CDR3 is TGTGCCAGCAGTTGGAAAGGTGGCAATCAGCCCCAGCATTTT. The encoded protein is CASSWKGGNQPQHF.

This clone was detected once. The chain joins TRBV11-2 to TRBJ1-4; D not resolved. The V gene's germline CDR1 is SGHAT and CDR2 FQNNGV. The CDR3 runs 14 residues. Trimming took off 3 bases at V and 3 bases at J, with 8 bases between the two ends. In DNA form, the CDR3 reads TGTGCCAGCAGCTTTTTCACTTCTAATGAAAAACTGTTTTTT. Translation: CASSFFTSNEKLFF.

The chain couples TRBV5-4 to TRBJ2-1; either TRBD1 or TRBD2 may fit D (5 bases each). V lost 1 base and J lost 7, with 18 bases in between. This CDR3 contains 16 residues. Germline CDR1 and CDR2: SGHNT and YYREEE (reference sequence). CDR3: CASSLKWGSQSNEQFF. In DNA, the CDR3 is TGTGCCAGCAGCTTGAAATGGGGGTCCCAGTCTAATGAGCAGTTCTTC.

This clone occurred once. This rearrangement joins TRBV12-3 or TRBV12-4 to TRBJ1-1, with D uncertain. V dropped 1 base and J dropped 6 bases, with 3 bases sitting between them. This CDR3 contains 11 residues. The CDR3, as DNA: TGTGCCAGCAGTTTAGGGTCTGAAGCTTTCTTT. As protein: CASSLGSEAFF.

This clone appeared a single time. The chain links TRBV30 to TRBJ2-7; D tentatively reads TRBD1 or TRBD2 (5 bases each). Trimming cost V 5 bases and J 3 bases, with 11 bases left between them. Germline V lookup: CDR1 GTSNPN, CDR2 SVGIG (reference sequence). CDR3 size: 12 residues. The CDR3 loop reads CAWGDRYYEQYF. For the CDR3, the DNA is TGTGCCTGGGGGGACCGCTACTACGAGCAGTACTTC.

The chain uses TRBV3-1 (or the pseudogene TRBV3-2) and TRBJ2-7, with TRBD2 matching 8 bases. After removal of 6 bases from V and 0 bases from J, the junction contained 4 bases not matched to a gene. The length of the CDR3 is 14 residues. The germline V gene has CDR1 LGHDT and CDR2 YNNKEL (reference sequence). The CDR3 protein is CASSSGLASYEQYF. In DNA form, the CDR3 reads TGTGCCAGCAGTTCCGGACTAGCCTCCTACGAGCAGTACTTC.

The chain joins TRBV4-2 to TRBJ2-1, with D perhaps given as TRBD1 or TRBD2 (5 bases each). V shed 1 base and J shed 7 bases, with 11 bases lying between them. The germline CDR1 and CDR2 sequences are LGHNA and YNFKEQ. The CDR3 runs 14 residues. The DNA for the CDR3 is TGTGCCAGCAGCCAAGCCCTAGCAGGGAATGAGCAGTTCTTC. Protein: CASSQALAGNEQFF.

The chain carries TRBV4-1 and TRBJ2-2; the D gene is possibly TRBD1 (6 bases). This CDR3 region has 13 residues. Per germline, CDR1 MGHRA and CDR2 YSYEKL. The germline V and J ends were trimmed by 4 bases and 6 bases, with 9 bases remaining between them. CDR3 coding DNA: TGCGCCAGCAGCCTAGGGGGACCCGGGGAGCTGTTTTTT. Translated: CASSLGGPGELFF.

The rearrangement uses TRBV7-9 and TRBJ1-2, with no clear D. The CDR3 consists of 14 residues. Germline CDR1 and CDR2: SEHNR and FQNEAQ (reference sequence). V was pared by 1 base and J by 8 bases, with 14 bases between. DNA for the CDR3: TGTGCCAGCAGCTTAGGATCCGGGTTGAGGGGCTACACCTTC. Protein sequence: CASSLGSGLRGYTF. The whole variable domain, filled in from reference TRBV7-9 and TRBJ1-2, reads DTGVSQNPRHKITKRGQNVTFRCDPISEHNRLYWYRQTLGQGPEFLTYFQNEAQLEKSRLLSDRFSAERPKGSFSTLEIQRTEQGDSAMYLCASSLGSGLRGYTFGSGTRLTVV.

CDR3 sequence reads: CASSPSGGVDEQYF. The CDR3 nucleotides are TGTGCCAGCAGCCCTAGCGGGGGGGTCGACGAGCAGTACTTC. The rearrangement links TRBV4-2 to TRBJ2-7; 12 nucleotides match TRBD2. The CDR3 runs to 14 residues. The V segment lost 4 bases and the J segment 5 bases; nucleotides outside the gene matches: 3. Per the germline V gene, CDR1 is LGHNA and CDR2 is YNFKEQ.

The chain carries TRBV5-1 and TRBJ1-1; TRBD1 might be the D (5 bases). The CDR3 has 13 amino acids. Germline V gene data show CDR1 as SGHRS and CDR2 as YFSETQ. The V end lost 4 bases, the J end lost 4 bases, and 11 bases lay between the germline ends. The CDR3 DNA reads as TGCGCCAGCAGCACCGGGACCTCCACTGAAGCTTTCTTT. Protein: CASSTGTSTEAFF.

This clone has just a few counts. The chain joins TRBV19 to TRBJ1-5; tentatively, D is TRBD1 (5 bases). The CDR3 consists of 14 residues. Germline assignment: CDR1 LNHDA and CDR2 SQIVND (reference sequence). V shed 5 bases and J shed 7 bases, with 15 bases lying between them. This CDR3 reads CASSRGVFGQPQHF. The DNA for the CDR3 is TGTGCCAGTAGTCGAGGGGTATTTGGACAGCCCCAGCATTTT.

The chain carries TRBV7-9 and TRBJ2-7, with 12 bases that match TRBD1. The CDR3 has 16 amino acids. The germline V gene has CDR1 SEHNR and CDR2 FQNEAQ (reference sequence). V gave up 5 bases and J gave up 7 bases; unmatched junction bases: 12. The CDR3 bases are TGTGCCAGCAGCCCATCCGGGACAGGGGGCCTACAGGAGCAGTACTTC. It translates to CASSPSGTGGLQEQYF.

The chain combines TRBV4-1 with TRBJ1-5, with TRBD1 as a possible D gene (5 bases). Deletions cut 3 bases from V and 11 bases from J, with 14 bases between. The germline CDR1 and CDR2 sequences are MGHRA and YSYEKL. This CDR3 is 13 amino acids long. The DNA of the CDR3 is TGCGCCAGCAGCCAGGGGGTTTTAGGGGCCCAGCATTTT. Translation: CASSQGVLGAQHF.